Following are 32 T cell receptor beta chains from one sample sequenced in a study of type 1 regulatory T cells. TCRdb passed the reads through MiXCR, listing each CDR3 protein once. Here the sample spans about 23,000 distinct CDR3 sequences, less than 50% being singletons. These TCRs are of unknown antigen specificity. The specimen sequenced was cultured T cells, either the whole culture or a sorted T cell fraction (not recorded which). The receptor source for this set is a human donor in good health.

This clonotype was recorded a few times. At one of its ends the junction is not consistent with the germline gene, which may arise from a read error. J is TRBJ2-1 and V is TRBV12-3 or TRBV12-4; D is unclear. The CDR3 extends over 12 amino acids. The CDR3 DNA sequence: TGTGCCAGCAGGTCGGGCCTAAATGAGCAGTTTTTC. Its protein is CASRSGLNEQFF.

This clonotype is labeled as large. The chain has TRBV2 and TRBJ2-5, with 7 positions matching TRBD2. Germline assignment: CDR1 SNHLY and CDR2 FYNNEI. V shed 2 bases and J 5 bases; nucleotides not matched to a gene: 5. The CDR3 spans 14 residues. The CDR3 reads CASSESLGGETQYF. The CDR3 DNA reads TGTGCCAGCAGTGAAAGTCTGGGAGGGGAGACCCAGTACTTC. Based on the CDR3 plus reference TRBV2 and TRBJ2-5, the full variable domain is EPEVTQTPSHQVTQMGQEVILRCVPISNHLYFYWYRQILGQKVEFLVSFYNNEISEKSEIFDDQFSVERPDGSNFTLKIRSTKLEDSAMYFCASSESLGGETQYFGPGTRLLVL.

This clonotype was seen a few times. V and J are TRBV20-1 and TRBJ1-1, with D maybe TRBD1 (5 bases). The germline V gene encodes CDR1 DFQATT and CDR2 SNEGSKA (reference sequence). Trimming took 4 bases from V and 8 from J, leaving 14 bases between them. The CDR3 runs 12 residues. This chain's CDR3 is CSAKSGPREAFF. As DNA, the CDR3 is TGCAGTGCTAAATCGGGACCGCGGGAAGCTTTCTTT.

The CDR3 DNA follows: TGTGCCACCAGTGATTTTATGGGACAGAATACCTCTGGAAACACCATATATTTT. As protein: CATSDFMGQNTSGNTIYF. The chain links TRBV24-1 to TRBJ1-3; 7 bases fit TRBD1. Trimming took 1 base from V and 0 from J; bases not matched to a gene: 8. From germline, CDR1 is KGHDR and CDR2 SFDVKD. This CDR3 has 18 amino acids.

The V gene is TRBV19, the J gene TRBJ1-2; TRBD1 matches at 8 bases. The CDR3 runs 17 residues. Trimming removed 5 bases from V and 2 bases from J; junction bases left unmatched: 13. Germline V gene sequence: CDR1 LNHDA, CDR2 SQIVND (reference sequence). The CDR3 loop reads CASSPSGTGPRNYGYTF. As DNA, the CDR3 is TGTGCCAGTAGTCCCTCCGGGACAGGACCCAGGAACTATGGCTACACCTTC.

This rearrangement joins TRBV19 to TRBJ1-1; tentatively, D is TRBD1 (6 bases). The CDR3 is 12 amino acids. V was shortened by 4 bases and J by 6 bases, with 9 bases between the two germline ends. The V gene's germline CDR1 is LNHDA and CDR2 SQIVND (reference sequence). CDR3 nucleotide sequence: TGTGCCAGTAGTAACAGACAGGCTGAAGCTTTCTTT. Amino acids: CASSNRQAEAFF.

The CDR3 loop is CASSRTRVTAKNIQYF. The CDR3 DNA reads as TGTGCCAGCAGCCGTACTAGAGTTACGGCCAAAAACATTCAGTACTTC. The chain has TRBV5-8 and TRBJ2-4, with a possible D match to TRBD2 (5 bases). CDR1 SGHTS and CDR2 YDEGEE come from the germline V gene. V lost 4 bases to trimming and J lost 1 base, with 15 bases between them. CDR3 size: 16 residues.

In its sample, this clonotype was seen a few times. The rearrangement links TRBV7-2 to TRBJ1-5; D is undetermined. V was shortened by 1 base and J by 1 base, with 5 bases between the two germline ends. The CDR3 extends over 14 amino acids. Germline CDR1 reads SGHTA; CDR2 reads FQGNSA. The CDR3, as DNA: TGTGCCAGCAGCTTAGTTTTCAGCAATCAGCCCCAGCATTTT. Encoded protein: CASSLVFSNQPQHF.

This rearrangement joins TRBV4-1 to TRBJ1-2; TRBD1 might be the D (5 bases). The CDR3 runs 17 residues. Germline V gene sequence: CDR1 MGHRA, CDR2 YSYEKL. Trimming cost V 4 bases and J 7 bases, with 25 bases left between them. DNA of the CDR3: TGCGCCAGCAGCCCATCAGGTCCCGGGTCTGTGGGGGTTGGCTACACCTTC. It translates to CASSPSGPGSVGVGYTF.

This clonotype rates as medium-sized (0.01 to 0.1%). The CDR3 DNA is TGTGCCAGCAGCCAATTATCGAACACTGAAGCTTTCTTT. Residues: CASSQLSNTEAFF. The V call is TRBV3-1, the J call TRBJ1-1; D is ambiguous. From germline, CDR1 is LGHDT and CDR2 YNNKEL (reference sequence). The CDR3 spans 13 residues. Trimming stripped 2 bases from V and 1 base from J, with 5 bases between.

This clonotype was seen many times. V usage is TRBV6-2 or TRBV6-3 and J usage is TRBJ2-7; D uncertain. V lost 2 bases and J 2 bases, leaving 10 bases between the germline ends. Germline loops: CDR1 MNHEY, CDR2 SVGEGT. The CDR3 totals 14 residues. The chain's CDR3 is CASSYQGPPYEQYF. In DNA form, the CDR3 reads TGTGCCAGCAGTTACCAAGGCCCCCCCTACGAGCAGTACTTC.

The chain employs TRBV20-1 and TRBJ2-3, with D perhaps matching TRBD1 or TRBD2 (5 bases each). Between the trimmed V and J ends, which lost 5 bases and 4 bases, there was a span of 16 bases. The CDR3 loop spans 14 amino acids. The germline V gene has CDR1 DFQATT and CDR2 SNEGSKA (reference sequence). CDR3 sequence reads: CSADLGTFSDTQYF. CDR3 nucleotides: TGCAGTGCTGATTTAGGGACCTTCTCAGATACGCAGTATTTT.

The chain is built from TRBV3-1 and TRBJ2-7; possibly TRBD2 for D (6 bases). Germline-derived CDR1 and CDR2 are LGHDT and YNNKEL (reference sequence). V shed 4 bases and J shed 6 bases, with 16 bases lying between them. There are 14 residues in the CDR3. The CDR3: CASSPRDSTGEQYF. Written as DNA, the CDR3 is TGTGCCAGCAGCCCTCGGGACTCCACGGGCGAGCAGTACTTC.

This clonotype was seen more than once but under ten times. This chain uses TRBV6-1 with TRBJ2-7; D call uncertain. Germline V gene lookup returns CDR1 MNHNS and CDR2 SASEGT. Trimming took off 4 bases at V and 6 bases at J, with 10 bases between the two ends. CDR3 length: 12 residues. Written as DNA, the CDR3 is TGTGCCAGCAGTGCGACGTGGCCCGAGCAGTACTTC. Translation: CASSATWPEQYF.

This clonotype was seen only a few times. The chain uses TRBV10-3 and TRBJ2-3, with D unclear. Trimming took off 0 bases at V and 2 bases at J, with 9 bases between the two ends. CDR3 length equals 15 residues. The germline gives CDR1 ENHRY, CDR2 SYGVKD. This chain's CDR3 is CAISESIQYTDTQYF. CDR3 nucleotide sequence: TGTGCCATCAGTGAGTCGATACAATACACAGATACGCAGTATTTT.

This chain uses TRBV10-3 with TRBJ1-2; 7 bases are a match to TRBD1. The CDR3 runs to 13 residues. Per the germline V gene, CDR1 is ENHRY and CDR2 is SYGVKD. J was trimmed by 2 bases and V by 6 bases; bases with no gene match: 3. CDR3 region: CAISLGQNYGYTF. The CDR3 coding sequence is TGTGCCATCAGCCTGGGACAGAACTATGGCTACACCTTC.

The chain has TRBV6-2 or TRBV6-3 and TRBJ1-1, with a possible D match to TRBD1 (5 bases). Per the germline V gene, CDR1 is MNHEY and CDR2 is SVGEGT. This CDR3 has 11 residues. The V end was cut by 4 bases, the J end by 10 bases, with 10 bases between. This CDR3 reads CASSSPRGAFF. The CDR3 DNA follows: TGTGCCAGCAGTTCCCCGAGGGGAGCTTTCTTT.

This clonotype was detected only a few times. This sequence joins TRBV5-1 and TRBJ2-5; 9 bases align to TRBD1. The CDR3 has 16 amino acids. From germline, CDR1 is SGHRS and CDR2 YFSETQ. J lost 4 bases, V lost 3 bases, and 10 bases had no gene match. This CDR3 is CASSSTGGAGGETQYF. The DNA of the CDR3 is TGCGCCAGCAGCTCCACAGGGGGCGCCGGGGGAGAGACCCAGTACTTC.

The rearrangement uses TRBV7-2 and TRBJ2-1; 9 bases are a match to TRBD1. Trimming cost V 2 bases and J 6 bases; bases outside gene matches: 5. Per the germline V gene, CDR1 is SGHTA and CDR2 is FQGNSA. This CDR3 is 15 amino acids long. CDR3 in amino acids: CASSLRGGQGNEQFF. DNA of the CDR3: TGTGCCAGCAGCTTACGCGGGGGACAGGGCAATGAGCAGTTCTTC. The entire variable domain, with the rest obtained from reference TRBV7-2 and TRBJ2-1, is as follows: GAGVSQSPSNKVTEKGKDVELRCDPISGHTALYWYRQSLGQGLEFLIYFQGNSAPDKSGLPSDRFSAERTGGSVSTLTIQRTQQEDSAVYLCASSLRGGQGNEQFFGPGTRLTVL.

This clonotype has just one count. The chain carries TRBV5-1 and TRBJ2-1; 13 positions agree with TRBD2. V shed 4 bases and J 5 bases; nucleotides not matched to a gene: 9. The CDR3 is 17 amino acids. Per the germline V gene, CDR1 is SGHRS and CDR2 is YFSETQ. The CDR3 nucleotides read TGCGCCAGCAGCCTGGGACCCGGGACTAGCGGGGACAATGAGCAGTTCTTC. This gives the protein CASSLGPGTSGDNEQFF.

The chain has TRBV28 and TRBJ2-7; D gene unclear. This CDR3 has 13 amino acids. CDR1 is MDHEN, CDR2 SYDVKM, per germline. V lost 7 bases to trimming and J lost 1 base, with 11 bases between them. CDR3 coding DNA: TGTGCCAGCACCGAACAGATATCCTACGAGCAGTACTTC. Translation gives CASTEQISYEQYF.

This clonotype is termed medium-sized. This chain joins TRBV5-1 and TRBJ2-1, with 8 nucleotides matching TRBD2. The germline V gene encodes CDR1 SGHRS and CDR2 YFSETQ. V shed 1 base and J 1 base; nucleotides not matched to a gene: 1. CDR3 length: 15 residues. CDR3 in amino acids: CASSLSGGSYNEQFF. CDR3 DNA sequence: TGCGCCAGCAGCTTGTCGGGGGGGTCCTACAATGAGCAGTTCTTC.

The chain joins TRBV5-8 to TRBJ2-7, with a tentative D call TRBD1 (6 bases). Germline-derived CDR1 and CDR2 are SGHTS and YDEGEE. The V gene lost 2 bases and the J gene lost 1 base, with 10 bases spanning the gap. The CDR3 has 14 amino acids. In DNA, the CDR3 is TGTGCCAGCAGCTTTACAGGGCAGTCCTACGAGCAGTACTTC. Its protein is CASSFTGQSYEQYF.

This clonotype was picked up a small number of times. This chain connects TRBV5-1 to TRBJ2-5, with TRBD2 matching over 12 bases. Per the germline V gene, CDR1 is SGHRS and CDR2 is YFSETQ. V trimming: 0 bases; J trimming: 2 bases; junction bases outside the gene matches: 14. The CDR3 is made up of 20 amino acids. The CDR3 coding sequence is TGCGCCAGCAGCTTGGCCCTACTAGCGGGGGGCCCCCGCAGGCAAGAGACCCAGTACTTC. It yields the protein CASSLALLAGGPRRQETQYF.

This clonotype is termed large. The chain recombines TRBV6-1 with TRBJ2-3; 9 bases are shared with TRBD1. V dropped 6 bases and J dropped 9; count of bases not matched to a gene: 7. The CDR3 runs to 13 residues. CDR1 and CDR2 from the germline V gene are MNHNS and SASEGT. The CDR3, as DNA: TGTGCCAGCAGCACCCGGGACAGGGTGACGCAGTATTTT. This gives the protein CASSTRDRVTQYF.

In its sample, this clonotype was seen once. The genes are TRBV20-1 and TRBJ1-6; 9 bases fit TRBD1. The CDR3 has 15 amino acids. The junction had 10 bases not matched to a gene; V was cut back by 5 bases and J by 8 bases. Germline lookup yields CDR1 DFQATT and CDR2 SNEGSKA (reference sequence). CDR3 coding DNA: TGCAGTGCTGCCGGGACAGGGTATTATGATTCACCCCTCCACTTT. Translation gives CSAAGTGYYDSPLHF.

The V gene is TRBV18, the J gene TRBJ1-4; tentatively, D is TRBD1 (5 bases). The germline gives CDR1 KGHSH, CDR2 LQKENI. With 3 bases removed from V and 2 bases from J, the gap between germline ends came to 13 bases. CDR3 size: 16 residues. CDR3: CASSPDRRGTNEKLFF. The DNA of the CDR3 is TGTGCCAGCTCACCGGACCGTCGGGGGACTAATGAAAAACTGTTTTTT.

This chain connects TRBV30 to TRBJ2-3; D unclear. Looked up from germline, CDR1 is GTSNPN and CDR2 is SVGIG (reference sequence). Trimming left V 8 bases short and J 4 bases short, with 19 bases between. This CDR3 has 14 residues. The CDR3 DNA reads as TGTGCCAAAAGGGTAGGGTATAACGCAGATACGCAGTATTTT. Its translation is CAKRVGYNADTQYF.

A few counts support this clonotype. The chain is built from TRBV5-4 and TRBJ2-1, with D possibly matching TRBD1 (5 bases). The ends were cut back, 3 bases at V and 3 bases at J, with 22 bases in the middle. CDR1 is SGHNT, CDR2 YYREEE, per germline (reference sequence). The CDR3 covers 18 residues. CDR3 DNA: TGTGCCAGCAGCTCGGGCAGGGCCAAGGGAACCCTCTACAATGAGCAGTTCTTC. Protein product: CASSSGRAKGTLYNEQFF. Full variable domain (outside the CDR3, taken from reference TRBV5-4 and TRBJ2-1): ETGVTQSPTHLIKTRGQQVTLRCSSQSGHNTVSWYQQALGQGPQFIFQYYREEENGRGNFPPRFSGLQFPNYSSELNVNALELDDSALYLCASSSGRAKGTLYNEQFFGPGTRLTVL.

This clonotype has a handful of counts. This sequence joins TRBV12-3 or TRBV12-4 and TRBJ1-5; D remains unclear. The germline V and J ends were trimmed by 5 bases and 6 bases, with 17 bases remaining between them. CDR3 size: 15 residues. CDR3 loop: CASSPVSGRAQPQHF. CDR3 bases: TGTGCCAGCAGTCCTGTTAGTGGTAGGGCTCAGCCCCAGCATTTT.

There are a few counts of this clonotype. V usage is TRBV7-8 and J usage is TRBJ2-5; 14 nucleotides align to TRBD2. CDR1 and CDR2 from the germline V gene are SGHVS and FQNEAQ. The CDR3 has 16 residues. V was clipped by 5 bases and J by 5 bases; unmatched bases: 7. This chain's CDR3 is CASSIGLAGGQETQYF. CDR3 DNA sequence: TGTGCCAGCAGCATCGGACTAGCGGGGGGCCAGGAGACCCAGTACTTC.

The J gene is TRBJ1-1, the V gene TRBV2; no firm D call. The CDR3 contains 14 residues. CDR1 and CDR2 from the germline V gene are SNHLY and FYNNEI. Trimming removed 7 bases at V and 0 bases at J, with 12 bases between. Here the CDR3 DNA reads TGTGCCAGCAATCCCGCGGATATGAACACTGAAGCTTTCTTT. As protein: CASNPADMNTEAFF.